Presented here are 28 T cell receptor beta chains from one specimen sequenced in a study of response to subunit inactivated influenza vaccine. Via MiXCR, TCRdb re-called the RT-PCR reads, giving one row per CDR3 protein. This sample has 200,000 to 300,000 distinct CDR3 sequences, with 9.5% to 15% found just once. Specimen: non-naive T cells sorted from PBMCs, collected roughly 15 days before vaccination. The receptor set was obtained from a man aged 50 to 59 who received an inactivated influenza vaccine.

This clonotype was seen ten or more times. This sequence joins TRBV29-1 and TRBJ2-2, with a weak D call TRBD1 (6 bases). V lost 6 bases and J 4 bases, leaving 12 bases between the germline ends. Germline V gene sequence: CDR1 SQVTM, CDR2 ANQGSEA. This CDR3 is 13 amino acids long. The CDR3 sequence: CSVGTGLTGELFF. CDR3 bases: TGCAGCGTCGGTACAGGGCTCACCGGGGAGCTGTTTTTT.

This clonotype was observed at least ten times. This CDR3 reads CASSQGRTSGEQFF. The CDR3 DNA follows: TGTGCCAGCAGCCAAGGAAGGACTAGCGGAGAGCAGTTCTTC. The chain links TRBV14 to TRBJ2-1, with 10 bases lining up with TRBD2. CDR1 is SGHDN, CDR2 FVKESK, per germline. The CDR3 has 14 residues. The V and J ends lost 1 base and 10 bases, in that order; junction bases with no gene match: 4.

In its sample, this clonotype was seen many times. The V and J genes are TRBV7-2 and TRBJ2-2; D is ambiguous. Trimming stripped 10 bases from V and 0 bases from J, with 9 bases between. Per germline, CDR1 SGHTA and CDR2 FQGNSA. This CDR3 is built from 13 residues. This chain's CDR3 is CATGRTNTGELFF. CDR3 bases: TGTGCCACCGGAAGGACGAACACCGGGGAGCTGTTTTTT.

Ten or more counts support this clonotype. The chain has TRBV28 and TRBJ2-3; tentatively, D is TRBD1 or TRBD2 (6 bases each). This CDR3 is built from 17 residues. Germline CDR1 MDHEN, CDR2 SYDVKM. Deletions cut 6 bases from V and 1 base from J, with 20 bases between. This CDR3 reads CASSLPNGGPGTDTQYF. The CDR3 coding sequence is TGTGCCAGCAGCCTCCCGAACGGGGGCCCTGGCACAGATACGCAGTATTTT.

Concerning this clonotype: This may be a read error: a much more frequent sequence differs by one nucleotide. This rearrangement joins TRBV5-6 to TRBJ2-1; 7 nucleotides match TRBD1. The germline V gene encodes CDR1 SGHDT and CDR2 YYEEEE. This CDR3 is 16 amino acids long. With 0 bases clipped from V and 7 bases from J, the junction kept 10 bases outside the gene matches. CDR3 sequence reads: CASSLVLDRRGNEQFF. CDR3 sequence (DNA): TGTGCCAGCAGCTTGGTTTTGGACAGGAGAGGGAATGAGCAGTTCTTC.

The table lists this clonotype with many counts. This sequence joins TRBV4-3 and TRBJ2-1; the D gene is possibly TRBD2 (6 bases). This CDR3 is built from 14 residues. Germline CDR1 reads LGHNA; CDR2 reads YSLEER. The V gene lost 0 bases and the J gene lost 8 bases, with 11 bases spanning the gap. CDR3 region: CASSQELAEHEQFF. CDR3 bases: TGCGCCAGCAGCCAAGAGTTAGCGGAACATGAGCAGTTCTTC.

This clonotype has more than one count but fewer than ten. V and J are TRBV7-9 and TRBJ2-1, with D maybe TRBD2 (8 bases). Germline V CDR1 and CDR2: SEHNR, FQNEAQ (reference sequence). Trimming took off 5 bases at V and 6 bases at J, with 20 bases between the two ends. This CDR3 contains 16 residues. As DNA, the CDR3 is TGTGCCAGCAGCCCGCCAGGGGGGCGGGGGGCCAATGAGCAGTTCTTC. Its translation is CASSPPGGRGANEQFF.

The gene calls are TRBV6-1 and TRBJ2-1; D uncertain. CDR3 length equals 13 residues. Germline CDR1 is MNHNS and CDR2 is SASEGT. Trimming shortened V by 6 bases and J by 1 base, and 7 bases separated the two germline ends. The CDR3 coding sequence is TGTGCCAGCAGCCCGCGGTCCTACAATGAGCAGTTCTTC. Encoded protein: CASSPRSYNEQFF.

CDR3 sequence reads: CASTSGVSGANVLTF. The CDR3, as DNA: TGTGCCAGCACTTCCGGGGTCTCTGGGGCCAACGTCCTGACTTTC. V is TRBV27 and J is TRBJ2-6, with D tentatively TRBD2 (5 bases). Germline V CDR1 and CDR2: MNHEY, SMNVEV (reference sequence). The CDR3 is made up of 15 amino acids. V was cut by 7 bases and J by 0 bases, with 10 bases left in between.

The chain links TRBV11-2 to TRBJ1-4, with 9 bases that match TRBD1. This CDR3 contains 15 residues. V shed 5 bases, J shed 7 bases, and the junction held 8 bases outside the gene matches. Germline V gene lookup returns CDR1 SGHAT and CDR2 FQNNGV. CDR3 in amino acids: CASSASTGGSEKLFF. The CDR3 DNA is TGTGCCAGCAGCGCCTCGACAGGGGGGAGTGAAAAACTGTTTTTT.

The rearrangement uses TRBV11-2 and TRBJ2-7; TRBD1 agrees at 9 bases. Germline CDR1 is SGHAT and CDR2 is FQNNGV. Trimming cost V 3 bases and J 5 bases; bases outside gene matches: 8. CDR3 length: 15 residues. The CDR3 sequence is CASSFKTGGRDEQYF. The DNA of the CDR3 is TGTGCCAGCAGCTTTAAAACAGGGGGCAGAGACGAGCAGTACTTC.

The gene calls are TRBV5-1 and TRBJ2-7; a weak D match, TRBD2 (7 bases). Trimming removed 4 bases from V and 6 bases from J, with 20 bases in between. This CDR3 comprises 15 residues. The germline gives CDR1 SGHRS, CDR2 YFSETQ. The CDR3 bases are TGCGCCAGCAGCCTCTCGGGGGGCTTTAACGGCGAGCAGTACTTC. Protein: CASSLSGGFNGEQYF.

The chain links TRBV7-9 to TRBJ1-2; D ambiguous. Germline CDR1 is SEHNR and CDR2 is FQNEAQ (reference sequence). The ends were cut back, 6 bases at V and 0 bases at J, with 11 bases in the middle. The CDR3 runs to 14 residues. Here the CDR3 reads CASRSGGANYGYTF. In nucleotides, the CDR3 is TGTGCCAGCAGATCAGGAGGAGCTAACTATGGCTACACCTTC.

This sequence joins TRBV12-3 or TRBV12-4 and TRBJ1-5, with unresolved D. V lost 3 bases and J 5 bases, leaving 11 bases between the germline ends. This CDR3 has 14 residues. For the CDR3, the DNA is TGTGCCAGCAGTTTCGCGGGTAGAGATCAGCCCCAGCATTTT. It encodes CASSFAGRDQPQHF.

This clonotype was observed a few times. The chain joins TRBV20-1 to TRBJ1-3; D perhaps matches TRBD1 (5 bases). Germline V lookup: CDR1 DFQATT, CDR2 SNEGSKA (reference sequence). V gave up 0 bases and J gave up 4 bases, with 19 bases separating them. This CDR3 has 17 amino acids. CDR3 residues: CSARDGTEVPPGNTIYF. CDR3 nucleotides: TGCAGTGCTAGAGATGGGACCGAGGTTCCTCCCGGAAACACCATATATTTT.

V gene TRBV6-1 combines with J gene TRBJ2-5; 9 bases align to TRBD1. Losses at the gene ends were 0 bases for V and 7 bases for J; bases not matched to a gene: 6. This CDR3 region has 15 residues. Germline V lookup: CDR1 MNHNS, CDR2 SASEGT. The CDR3 spells CASSEARRQGGTQYF. CDR3 sequence (DNA): TGTGCCAGCAGTGAAGCCAGACGACAGGGGGGGACCCAGTACTTC.

For this clonotype: This may arise from a read error, as a much more abundant clone is one base away. Lacking the conserved final phenylalanine or tryptophan, this CDR3 likely reflects a read error. The V call is TRBV6-1, the J call TRBJ1-2, with 7 bases matching TRBD1. Germline-derived CDR1 and CDR2 are MNHNS and SASEGT. After removal of 5 bases from V and 0 bases from J, the junction contained 3 bases not matched to a gene. The CDR3 spans 14 residues. The chain's CDR3 is CASSQDRPNYGYTL. The CDR3 nucleotides are TGTGCCAGCAGTCAGGACAGGCCTAACTATGGCTACACCCTC.

This clonotype showed up many times. The rearrangement joins TRBV6-1 to TRBJ2-7; D remains unclear. Trimming stripped 6 bases from V and 3 bases from J, with 18 bases between. Germline CDR1 and CDR2: MNHNS and SASEGT. The CDR3 consists of 15 residues. Written as DNA, the CDR3 is TGTGCCAGCAGCCCCGACCCTATTCGCGGCTACGAGCAGTACTTC. The encoded protein is CASSPDPIRGYEQYF.

In this sample, this clonotype turned up a few times. The V gene is TRBV6-2 or TRBV6-3, the J gene TRBJ2-1; tentative D call: TRBD2 (6 bases). The CDR3 covers 12 residues. Germline CDR1 reads MNHEY; CDR2 reads SVGEGT. The CDR3 loop reads CAIGTQYNEQFF. CDR3 DNA sequence: TGTGCTATCGGGACTCAATACAATGAGCAGTTCTTC.

This clonotype was counted at least ten times. The J gene is TRBJ2-7, the V gene TRBV4-1; TRBD1 is a possible D gene (6 bases). Germline V CDR1 and CDR2: MGHRA, YSYEKL. Trimming removed 1 base from V and 2 bases from J, with 9 bases in between. The CDR3 has 14 residues. The CDR3 spells CASSQATGTYEQYF. In DNA form, the CDR3 reads TGCGCCAGCAGCCAAGCGACAGGTACCTACGAGCAGTACTTC.

This rearrangement joins TRBV3-1 to TRBJ2-1, with D uncertain. CDR1 and CDR2 from the germline V gene are LGHDT and YNNKEL (reference sequence). The length of the CDR3 is 14 residues. The V gene lost 0 bases and the J gene lost 10 bases, with 13 bases spanning the gap. CDR3 in DNA: TGTGCCAGCAGCCAAGACGGTGGACGGGCCGAGCAGTTCTTC. Its translation: CASSQDGGRAEQFF.

This clonotype was observed a handful of times. The rearrangement links TRBV5-1 to TRBJ2-3; TRBD2 matches 8 bases. CDR3 length: 13 residues. Germline values: CDR1 SGHRS, CDR2 YFSETQ. Trimming removed 4 bases from V and 6 bases from J; junction bases left unmatched: 4. The DNA for the CDR3 is TGCGCCAGCAGCCGGGAGGGGTTTGATACGCAGTATTTT. This gives the protein CASSREGFDTQYF.

This chain joins TRBV5-1 and TRBJ2-4; D possibly corresponds to TRBD2 (6 bases). The length of the CDR3 is 16 residues. Germline V gene data show CDR1 as SGHRS and CDR2 as YFSETQ. Deletions cut 2 bases from V and 0 bases from J, with 12 bases between. CDR3 region: CASSLEVGLAKNIQYF. As DNA, the CDR3 is TGCGCCAGCAGCTTAGAGGTGGGACTAGCCAAAAACATTCAGTACTTC.

This clonotype was seen ten or more times. One junction end disagrees with the germline gene, perhaps due to a read error. The chain links TRBV6-2 or TRBV6-3 to TRBJ2-5, with 9 nucleotides matching TRBD2. Germline V CDR1 and CDR2: MNHEY, SVGEGT. The CDR3 length is 15 residues. The CDR3 DNA follows: TGTGCCAGCAGCCCCGTGGGTGTAGCGGGGGCCAAAGAGGACTTC. It codes for CASSPVGVAGAKEDF.

This clonotype was counted many times. The chain couples TRBV20-1 to TRBJ2-5; D perhaps matches TRBD1 (6 bases). V was clipped by 2 bases and J by 4 bases, with 14 bases between them. CDR3 length: 14 residues. Germline V lookup: CDR1 DFQATT, CDR2 SNEGSKA (reference sequence). CDR3 loop: CSARQTGMRETQYF. CDR3 nucleotide sequence: TGCAGTGCTAGACAAACAGGGATGCGAGAGACCCAGTACTTC.

This clonotype is medium-sized in the sample. This sequence joins TRBV11-1 and TRBJ2-7; perhaps TRBD2 as D (5 bases). With 3 bases removed from V and 6 bases from J, the gap between germline ends came to 9 bases. The V gene's germline CDR1 is SGHAT and CDR2 FQDESV (reference sequence). This CDR3 region has 12 residues. CDR3 amino acids: CASSFFEGEQYF. The DNA for the CDR3 is TGTGCCAGCAGCTTCTTTGAGGGCGAGCAGTACTTC.

This clonotype was counted between two and nine times. The chain combines TRBV9 with TRBJ2-1; 7 bases line up with TRBD2. This CDR3 region has 13 residues. The J segment lost 9 bases and the V segment lost 6 bases, leaving 9 bases of the junction unmatched. The germline CDR1 and CDR2 sequences are SGDLS and YYNGEE. The CDR3 loop is CASTSRASGEQFF. CDR3 nucleotides: TGTGCCAGCACCTCAAGGGCTAGCGGTGAGCAGTTCTTC.

This clonotype was seen more than once but under ten times. This CDR3 is CASKRDSLYNSPLHF. CDR3 in DNA: TGTGCCAGCAAACGGGACAGTCTTTATAATTCACCCCTCCACTTT. The genes are TRBV4-2 and TRBJ1-6, with 7 bases fitting TRBD1. Trimming removed 7 bases from V and 4 bases from J; junction bases left unmatched: 7. Germline V gene data show CDR1 as LGHNA and CDR2 as YNFKEQ. The CDR3 is 15 residues long.